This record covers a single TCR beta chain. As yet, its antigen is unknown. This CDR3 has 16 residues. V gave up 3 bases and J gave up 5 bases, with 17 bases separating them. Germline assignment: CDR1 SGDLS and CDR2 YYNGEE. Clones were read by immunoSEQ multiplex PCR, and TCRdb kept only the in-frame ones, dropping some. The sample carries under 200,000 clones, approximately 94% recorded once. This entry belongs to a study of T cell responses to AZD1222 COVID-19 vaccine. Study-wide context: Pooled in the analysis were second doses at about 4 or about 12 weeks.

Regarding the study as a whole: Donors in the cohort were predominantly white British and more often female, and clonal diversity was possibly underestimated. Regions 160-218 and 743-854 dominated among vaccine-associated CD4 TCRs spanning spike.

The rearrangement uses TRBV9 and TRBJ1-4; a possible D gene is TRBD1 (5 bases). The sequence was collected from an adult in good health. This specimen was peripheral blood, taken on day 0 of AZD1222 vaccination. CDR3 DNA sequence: TGTGCCAGCAGCGCCCGAGGGACGGACGGGAATGAAAAACTGTTTTTT. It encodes CASSARGTDGNEKLFF. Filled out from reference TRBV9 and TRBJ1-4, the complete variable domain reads DSGVTQTPKHLITATGQRVTLRCSPRSGDLSVYWYQQSLDQGLQFLIQYYNGEERAKGNILERFSAQQFPDLHSELNLSSLELGDSALYFCASSARGTDGNEKLFFGSGTQLSVL.